Listed below are T cell receptor beta chains from one sample, sequenced in a study of blood T cells in healthy people across ages. TCRdb passed the 5' RACE reads through MiXCR, listing each CDR3 protein once. The sample lists 850,000 to 1,300,000 distinct CDR3 sequences; 40% to 50% were seen once. Sample: blood. All receptors derive from a woman aged 60-75 years in good health. The CDR3 runs from the conserved cysteine through the conserved F or W. Each record gives: clone size, V gene, D gene, J gene, CDR3 DNA, CDR3 protein. The D gene is left open where the match is weak. Clone sizes are given selectively: once, few, many, or a class where the clone is expanded.

>-|TRBV20-1|-|TRBJ2-3
TGCAGTGCTTCCCGAGGGACTTACACAGATACGCAGTATTTT
CSASRGTYTDTQYF
>-|TRBV18|-|TRBJ1-6
TGTGCCAGCTCACCACGAAGGGTGGGGGGTATCGATTCACCCCTCCACTTT
CASSPRRVGGIDSPLHF
>-|TRBV7-9|-|TRBJ2-5
TGTGCCAGCAGCGATAAAGGGCCCCAAGAGACCCAGTACTTC
CASSDKGPQETQYF
>-|TRBV7-2|-|TRBJ2-7
TGTGCCAGCAGCTTATTGCGCGAGCAGTACTTC
CASSLLREQYF
>few|TRBV28|-|TRBJ2-7
TGTGCCAGCAGTTCTATCCGGCGGTCGGATCGGGGCTACGAGCAGTACTTC
CASSSIRRSDRGYEQYF
>-|TRBV20-1|-|TRBJ2-3
TGCAGTGCTATACACGGCGGAATTAGCACAGATACGCAGTATTTT
CSAIHGGISTDTQYF
>-|TRBV12-3/TRBV12-4|TRBD1|TRBJ1-1
TGTGCCAGCAGGGCGACAGGGATCACTGAAGCTTTCTTT
CASRATGITEAFF
>few|TRBV7-2|-|TRBJ2-7
TGTGCCAGCAGCTTAGGTGGGGGATCGGCCTACGAGCAGTACTTC
CASSLGGGSAYEQYF
>-|TRBV5-6|-|TRBJ1-1
TGTGCCAGCAGTGGGGACTGGGCGGGCCGAGTACCCGAAGCTTTCTTT
CASSGDWAGRVPEAFF
>-|TRBV7-9|-|TRBJ2-1
TGTGCCAGCAGCTTAGGTGGGCGGGACCCCCAGGGTGAGCAGTTCTTC
CASSLGGRDPQGEQFF
>-|TRBV20-1|-|TRBJ2-7
TGCAGTGCCCCCGTTGGCGGGAACTACGAGCAGTACTTC
CSAPVGGNYEQYF
>once|TRBV3-1|-|TRBJ1-2
TGTGCCAGCAGCCTCGTTTCAGGAAGGGCTAACTATGGCTACACCTTC
CASSLVSGRANYGYTF
>-|TRBV7-9|-|TRBJ2-7
TGTGCCAGCAGCTTAAGTGGCCTAGCTTCCCACGAGCAGTACTTC
CASSLSGLASHEQYF
>-|TRBV11-2|-|TRBJ1-2
TGTGCCAGCAGCTTAGCAGGGGTGAATGGCTACACCTTC
CASSLAGVNGYTF
>few|TRBV11-2|-|TRBJ2-6
TGTGCCAGCAGCTATGGGGCCCTAGGCGTCCTGACTTTC
CASSYGALGVLTF
>few|TRBV29-1|-|TRBJ2-1
TGCAGCGTTGAAGGGGGGGACACCCTTTACAATGAGCAGTTCTTC
CSVEGGDTLYNEQFF
>-|TRBV10-2|-|TRBJ1-2
TGCGCCAGCAGTGAGGGGCTCAGGGGAGGGTATGGCTACACCTTC
CASSEGLRGGYGYTF
>-|TRBV7-9|TRBD1|TRBJ2-7
TGTGCCAGCAGCGAAACAGGGGTGGGATACGAGCAGTACTTC
CASSETGVGYEQYF
>-|TRBV27|-|TRBJ2-1
TGTGCCAGCAGTCTCCTCGGTAGCTCGCCGGATGAGCAGTTCTTC
CASSLLGSSPDEQFF
>-|TRBV29-1|-|TRBJ1-5
TGCAGCTCCCGAGGGAAGGGTCAACAGCCCCAGCATTTT
CSSRGKGQQPQHF
>-|TRBV24-1|-|TRBJ2-3
TGTGCCACCAGTGATGAGGGGGGCAGGTGGGTGAGCACAGATACGCAGTATTTT
CATSDEGGRWVSTDTQYF
>few|TRBV15|-|TRBJ2-5
TGTGCCACCAGCAGAGAACTCACGGGAACCGTGTACTTC
CATSRELTGTVYF
>-|TRBV20-1|TRBD1|TRBJ2-7
TGCAGTGCTAGGGACGGGGACAGGGGAAGCTACGAGCAGTACTTC
CSARDGDRGSYEQYF
>-|TRBV12-3/TRBV12-4|TRBD2|TRBJ2-5
TGTGCCAGCAGTTTCCGGGACAGGGGACTAGCGGGAGGTGAGACCCAGTACTTC
CASSFRDRGLAGGETQYF
>-|TRBV9|TRBD2|TRBJ2-5
TGTGCCAGCAGCACTAGCGGGAGTGAAGAGACCCAGTACTTC
CASSTSGSEETQYF
>-|TRBV29-1|TRBD1|TRBJ1-4
TGCAGCGTTGAAGTGACAGGGGTATTGGGGCTGTTTTTT
CSVEVTGVLGLFF
>-|TRBV12-3/TRBV12-4|-|TRBJ2-7
TGTGCCAGCACCCACCTGGGACTGATGAATTACGAGCAGTACTTC
CASTHLGLMNYEQYF
>-|TRBV3-1|-|TRBJ2-7
TGTGCCAGCAGCCAAGGTTTTAGTGGGAGTAGTGGCGAGCAGTACTTC
CASSQGFSGSSGEQYF
>few|TRBV6-2/TRBV6-3|-|TRBJ2-5
TGTGCCAGCGATGGAGAGACCCAGTACTTC
CASDGETQYF
>-|TRBV6-2/TRBV6-3|-|TRBJ2-7
TGTGCCAGCAGTCCCCGAGGGTATTACAATGAGCAGTACTTC
CASSPRGYYNEQYF
>few|TRBV10-2|-|TRBJ2-7
TGCGCCAGCAGTGATAGACTAGAATCCGAGCAGTACTTC
CASSDRLESEQYF
>-|TRBV12-3/TRBV12-4|-|TRBJ1-6
TGTGCCAGCAGAAGGACCGGGGGCTATAATTCACCCCTCCACTTT
CASRRTGGYNSPLHF
>-|TRBV7-2|-|TRBJ1-2
TGTGCCAGCAGCTCCTCCTGGAGGGCGAGGCTCTATGGCTACACCTTC
CASSSSWRARLYGYTF
>few|TRBV9|TRBD2|TRBJ2-1
TGTGCCAGCAGCGAGGAAGGCGGAACCCTAGCGGACTCCTACAATGAGCAGTTCTTC
CASSEEGGTLADSYNEQFF
>-|TRBV24-1|-|TRBJ2-1
TGTGCCACCAGCCTATTAGGGGTAAACACTCAGTTCTTC
CATSLLGVNTQFF
>-|TRBV7-3|-|TRBJ2-7
TGTGCCAGCAGCCCGAGCGGGTTTCGAGACGAGCAGTACTTC
CASSPSGFRDEQYF
>-|TRBV3-1|TRBD2|TRBJ2-1
TGTGCCAGCAGCCAAGATGTACTAGCGGGACGTGATCTGTTCTTC
CASSQDVLAGRDLFF
>few|TRBV6-1|TRBD2|TRBJ2-7
TGTGCCAGCAGTGAAAGGACTAGAACACCCTACGAGCAGTACTTC
CASSERTRTPYEQYF